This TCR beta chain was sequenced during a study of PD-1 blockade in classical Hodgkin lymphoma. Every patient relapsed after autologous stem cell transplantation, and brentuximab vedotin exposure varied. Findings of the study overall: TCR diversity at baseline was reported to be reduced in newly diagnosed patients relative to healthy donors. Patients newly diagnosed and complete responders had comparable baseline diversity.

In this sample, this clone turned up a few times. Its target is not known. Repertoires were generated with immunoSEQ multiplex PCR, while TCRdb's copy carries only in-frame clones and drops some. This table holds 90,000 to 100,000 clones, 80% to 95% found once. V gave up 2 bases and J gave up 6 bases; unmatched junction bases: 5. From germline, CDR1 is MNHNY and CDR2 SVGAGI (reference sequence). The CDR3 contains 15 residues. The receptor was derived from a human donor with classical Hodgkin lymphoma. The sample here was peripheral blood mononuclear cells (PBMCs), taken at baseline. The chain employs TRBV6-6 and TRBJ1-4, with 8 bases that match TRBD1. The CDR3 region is CASSYPGRGHEKLFF. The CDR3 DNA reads TGTGCCAGCAGTTACCCCGGCAGGGGGCATGAAAAACTGTTTTTT.